Below, one T cell receptor beta chain is given with its context. This clonotype has just a few counts. Its antigen has not been determined. Per-base quality was not reported, and no clone a single base away is much larger than it. Every donor in the study was a healthy Caucasian. The twin cohort consisted of three pairs of female monozygotic twins, all aged about 18 to 30 years. CD4+ and CD8+ T cell populations were isolated with positive isolation kits from Invitrogen. Counted from cysteine to phenylalanine, this CDR3 has 13 amino acids. Here the CDR3 DNA is all that survives: 39 bases in frame from base 1. Via the germline V gene, CDR1 is MDHEN and CDR2 SYDVKM. Cut back by 5 bases and 12 bases, the V and J ends lie 20 bases apart. This sample stems from a study of identical twins listed by TCRdb under 2016. The study in broad terms: The study deep-sequenced TCR alpha and beta repertoires from monozygotic twins, unrelated adults of various ages and cord blood to test whether fetal clonotypes persist. To rule out contamination, the twin experiments were replicated at different times with different library preparation protocols.

Receptor amplification or capture employed 5' RACE. Instrument on record: Illumina HiSeq 2000. Template switching introduced a universal primer binding site; the final cDNA contained a unique molecular identifier, enabling accurate counting of TCR cDNA molecules. First-strand cDNA for TCR alpha and beta chains was synthesized from specific primers in the conserved constant-segment region. To control for contamination, every cDNA library was double barcoded, receiving both a SMART-Mk sample barcode and Illumina barcodes. TruSeq adapter sequences along with Illumina sample barcodes were introduced in two successive PCR steps. The TCR alpha and beta cDNA libraries were sequenced on the Illumina HiSeq platform using custom primers. The paper's data handling went like this. Unique molecular identifiers were extracted from raw reads with MiGEC, and CDR3 positions were determined with MiXCR. For each individual, recombination models were inferred using an EM algorithm with the repgenHMM and IGoR tools. The analysis of shared clonotypes was done with the tcR package in R, with sharing normalized by the product of cloneset sizes. To study raw recombination free of thymic and clonal selection effects, out-of-frame nonproductive sequences were analyzed. TCRdb redid the processing of the public reads, applying fastp at Q25 and MiXCR, and retained in-frame beta chains. Identical CDR3 protein sequences are pooled into one entry, listed with their most common genes and DNA. The V and J calls shown here were made by TCRdb, not taken from the authors' results. The sample table lists 400,000 to 550,000 distinct CDR3 sequences, around 20% of them with a count of one. The ten largest account for about 0.91% of the sample.

General study outcomes and caveats: Compared with coincidental sharing between unrelated individuals, out-of-frame TCR alpha sequences shared between twins had an excess of sequences with low generation probability. Zero-insertion analyses could be partly confounded by invariant T cells such as MAIT and iNKT, though diverse VJ usage argued against such confounding for most clonotypes. Recombination models systematically underestimated out-of-frame TCR alpha sharing in monozygotic twins but agreed with sharing between unrelated individuals. Because the same donors could not be followed over many years, conclusions were based on cross-sectional statistical analysis. Fewer insertions were carried by abundant cord blood beta clonotypes, a similar but weaker trend appeared in young adult naive repertoires, and no such trend appeared in memory repertoires. In beta out-of-frame sequences, excess twin sharing was weaker, because having fewer shared sequences lowered the signal-to-noise ratio.

This same sample was also taken into another study, of T cells expressing NK-cell markers. Reported in the second study: Three sorted T-cell subsets (CD3+CD56+NKG2C+, CD3+CD56+NKG2C- and CD3+CD56-NKG2C+) from 8 or 9 donors had their TCR beta-chain repertoires profiled. Of the eight sequenced donors, seven were found to be HCMV-seropositive and one was found to be HCMV-seronegative. To restrict sorting to alphabetaTCR-expressing T cells, an anti-gammadeltaTCR antibody was added in several experiments. In about six donors, the dominant CD3+CD56+NKG2C+ clonotypes were found to rank among the top 10 CD8+ clonotypes and to make up about 1.0-7.0% of CD8+ T cells. Those dominant clonotypes were again the most abundant among CD3+CD56-NKG2C+ cells in several donors, at roughly 25-60.1%. Whether the expanded NKG2C-expressing T cell clones were specific for HCMV antigens was left unclear. All eight donors whose samples were sequenced were randomly selected healthy volunteers, three of them men and five women. HCMV serostatus was determined by detecting HCMV-specific IgG in serum with a commercial ELISA kit. MIGEC was used to demultiplex reads and group reads by UMI, and MiTCR was used to assemble and quantify clonotypes. To exclude erroneous sequences, only TCR cDNA sequences supported by at least two reads were retained. The tcR package was used for downstream repertoire analysis, and clonotypes were matched between fractions using CDR3 nucleotide sequence together with V segment. VDJmatch was used to annotate antigen specificity against VDJdb, with one amino acid substitution allowed in CDR3.

The sequence was collected from a woman under 30 in good health. Material: CD4+ T cells sorted from blood. The sequence is built from TRBV28 and TRBJ2-7; confidence is insufficient to name the D gene. Here is the DNA: TGTGCCAGCAGTCTTTTAGCAGGACCTAAGGGGTACTTC. Translated, this is CASSLLAGPKGYF.